Included here is one TCR beta chain sequence, with context. The antigen is not known. This entry belongs to a study of T cells in narcolepsy. The study's findings and limits: Autoreactive clone sequences were missing from some blood memory CD4+ repertoires. Healthy controls reportedly lacked the autoreactive clonotypes serially found in patients' blood. Autoreactive HCRT-specific and TRIB2-specific clonotypes were marked in same-patient CSF-versus-blood CD4+ comparisons.

This CDR3 comprises 15 residues. Germline V gene lookup returns CDR1 SGHNT and CDR2 YYREEE (reference sequence). The V end was cut by 6 bases, the J end by 6 bases, with 19 bases between. Generated by immunoSEQ multiplex PCR, the TCRdb table keeps only in-frame clones and is missing some. The table has tens of thousands of clones, more than 80% seen once; the top ten hold around 1.3%. The TCR originated in a human donor with narcolepsy. The chain links TRBV5-4 to TRBJ2-1; TRBD1 or TRBD2 may be the D gene (5 bases each). Sequencing was carried out using CD45RA- memory CD4+ T cells from PBMCs. CDR3 protein: CASTPREGPANEQFF. The CDR3 region has the DNA TGTGCCAGCACCCCCCGAGAGGGGCCGGCCAATGAGCAGTTCTTC. The full variable domain, in which reference TRBV5-4 and TRBJ2-1 provide the parts outside the CDR3, is ETGVTQSPTHLIKTRGQQVTLRCSSQSGHNTVSWYQQALGQGPQFIFQYYREEENGRGNFPPRFSGLQFPNYSSELNVNALELDDSALYLCASTPREGPANEQFFGPGTRLTVL.